This T cell receptor beta chain was captured by sequencing in a study of beta chain features in type 1 diabetes. General study points: Moderate but significant shortening of TCRB CDR3s was recorded in all four CD4+ subsets from Type 1 diabetes patients.

V was clipped by 2 bases and J by 4 bases, with 8 bases between them. The CDR3 extends over 13 amino acids. Germline V lookup: CDR1 MNHNY, CDR2 SVGAGI (reference sequence). The whole isolated RNA underwent reverse transcription, so sequencing captured expressed TCRB transcripts. Mean read depth for naive, central memory and regulatory T cell samples was approximately 3.57 million reads. Some clones are missing from TCRdb's copy, which holds only in-frame ones; the method was immunoSEQ multiplex PCR. The data show 300,000 to 400,000 clones, 7% to 10% seen once. Comments on this clone: The antigen remains unidentified.

Material for sequencing was central memory CD4+ T cells from blood. The clonotype was recovered from a man aged 25 to 40 with type 1 diabetes. The rearrangement joins TRBV6-6 to TRBJ1-1; no firm D call. The CDR3 bases are TGTGCCAGCAGTTACCTGGGCGGCACTGAAGCTTTCTTT. Translated: CASSYLGGTEAFF.